This T cell receptor (beta chain) originates from a study of response to subunit inactivated influenza vaccine. This CDR3 region has 14 residues. The V and J ends lost 0 bases and 6 bases respectively, with 9 bases between them. Germline V gene sequence: CDR1 MNHEY, CDR2 SVGAGI. This clonotype occurred a few times. Its antigen is unidentified. Study findings and constraints: After each seasonal influenza vaccination, few new T cells are recruited, the authors suggested.

MiXCR was run by TCRdb on the RT-PCR reads, yielding one entry per CDR3 protein. The sample has a few hundred thousand distinct CDR3 sequences, 14% seen once. The clonotype was recovered from a man aged 50 to 59 who received an inactivated influenza vaccine. V and J are TRBV6-5 and TRBJ1-5; TRBD1 is a possible D gene (5 bases). The specimen comprised PBMCs from blood, sampled 11 to 12 days after vaccination. The CDR3 loop reads CASSYSGQGQPQHF. As DNA, the CDR3 is TGTGCCAGCAGTTACTCCGGCCAGGGTCAGCCCCAGCATTTT.